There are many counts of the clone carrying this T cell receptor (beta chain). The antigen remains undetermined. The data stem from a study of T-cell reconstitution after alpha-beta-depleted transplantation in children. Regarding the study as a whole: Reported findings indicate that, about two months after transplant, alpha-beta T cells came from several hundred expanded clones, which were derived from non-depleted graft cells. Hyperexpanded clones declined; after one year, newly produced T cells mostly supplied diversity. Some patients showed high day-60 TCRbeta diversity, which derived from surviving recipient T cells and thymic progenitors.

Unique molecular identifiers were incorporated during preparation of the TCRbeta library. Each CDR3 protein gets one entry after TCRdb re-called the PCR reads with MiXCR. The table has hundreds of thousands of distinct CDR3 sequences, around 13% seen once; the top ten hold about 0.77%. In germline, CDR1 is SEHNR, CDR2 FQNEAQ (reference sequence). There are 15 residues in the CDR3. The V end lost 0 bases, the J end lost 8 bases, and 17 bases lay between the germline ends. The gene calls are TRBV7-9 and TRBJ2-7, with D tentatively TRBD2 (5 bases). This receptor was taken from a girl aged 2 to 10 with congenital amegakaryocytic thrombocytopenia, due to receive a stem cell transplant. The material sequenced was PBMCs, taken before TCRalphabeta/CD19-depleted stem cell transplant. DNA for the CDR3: TGTGCCAGCAGCTTAGCGGGAGCCTCGTCAGTACAGCAGTACTTC. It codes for CASSLAGASSVQQYF.